The 8 T cell receptor beta chains below were found in one sample sequenced in a study of human T cells and chemical hapten exposure. MiXCR, run by TCRdb on the RACE reads, gives a single entry per CDR3 protein. The sample lists under 400,000 distinct CDR3 sequences, 4.5% to 6% occurring once. Time point defined: pre-sensitization, week 0. Treatment defined: therapeutic diphenylcyclopropenone sensitization with weekly scalp DPC. This specimen consisted of whole blood, obtained in connection with sensitization to the hapten diphenylcyclopropenone (DPC). These receptors were taken from a woman in her forties or fifties with alopecia areata. Some clones in this sample may be carry-over from other donors' samples.

This clonotype was observed a few times. The genes are TRBV27 and TRBJ2-3; D gene unclear. Per germline, CDR1 MNHEY and CDR2 SMNVEV (reference sequence). V gave up 3 bases and J gave up 4 bases, with 14 bases separating them. The CDR3 runs 15 residues. The CDR3 nucleotides are TGTGCCAGCAGTTTCTTCTCGGCGGCAGCAGATACGCAGTATTTT. This codes for CASSFFSAAADTQYF.

This clonotype has a count of ten or more. The chain links TRBV15 to TRBJ2-5; D might be TRBD2 (5 bases). Germline V gene lookup returns CDR1 LNHNV and CDR2 YYDKDF (reference sequence). The CDR3 spans 15 residues. Trimming took off 0 bases at V and 3 bases at J, with 11 bases between the two ends. CDR3 in DNA: TGTGCCACCAGCAGAGATGGGCTAGCAGAAGAGACCCAGTACTTC. This codes for CATSRDGLAEETQYF. Looking up the rest from reference TRBV15 and TRBJ2-5 gives the full variable domain: DAMVIQNPRYQVTQFGKPVTLSCSQTLNHNVMYWYQQKSSQAPKLLFHYYDKDFNNEADTPDNFQSRRPNTSFCFLDIRSPGLGDTAMYLCATSRDGLAEETQYFGPGTRLLVL.

The gene calls are TRBV6-4 and TRBJ2-1; TRBD2 matches 9 bases. This CDR3 is 13 amino acids long. CDR1 is MRHNA, CDR2 SNTAGT, per germline. The V and J ends lost 2 bases and 10 bases, in that order; junction bases with no gene match: 3. The CDR3 DNA sequence: TGTGCCAGCAGTGACCTGCTAGCGGGGGAGCAGTTCTTC. It translates to CASSDLLAGEQFF.

Ten or more counts support this clonotype. The chain uses TRBV5-6 and TRBJ1-4; no reliable D call. CDR1 is SGHDT, CDR2 YYEEEE, per germline. The CDR3 consists of 14 residues. V lost 4 bases and J lost 0, with 7 bases in between. The CDR3 DNA reads TGTGCCAGCAGCCGCATTGCAACTAATGAAAAACTGTTTTTT. Its translation: CASSRIATNEKLFF. The full variable domain, in which reference TRBV5-6 and TRBJ1-4 provide the parts outside the CDR3, is DAGVTQSPTHLIKTRGQQVTLRCSPKSGHDTVSWYQQALGQGPQFIFQYYEEEERQRGNFPDRFSGHQFPNYSSELNVNALLLGDSALYLCASSRIATNEKLFFGSGTQLSVL.

This clonotype was counted many times. The chain is built from TRBV10-3 and TRBJ1-2; TRBD1 agrees at 9 bases. Trimming removed 0 bases from V and 8 bases from J; junction bases left unmatched: 1. The CDR3 covers 13 residues. Per germline, CDR1 ENHRY and CDR2 SYGVKD. CDR3 residues: CAISESQGAGYTF. CDR3 DNA sequence: TGTGCCATCAGTGAGTCACAGGGGGCCGGCTACACCTTC.

CDR3: CASSIRRLAGVPDTQYF. Here the CDR3 DNA reads TGTGCCAGCAGTATACGGCGTTTAGCGGGAGTTCCAGATACGCAGTATTTT. The chain carries TRBV28 and TRBJ2-3; 9 nucleotides align to TRBD2. V shed 5 bases, J shed 4 bases, and the junction held 13 bases outside the gene matches. Germline-derived CDR1 and CDR2 are MDHEN and SYDVKM. This CDR3 spans 17 amino acids. Complete variable domain (other parts from reference TRBV28 and TRBJ2-3): DVKVTQSSRYLVKRTGEKVFLECVQDMDHENMFWYRQDPGLGLRLIYFSYDVKMKEKGDIPEGYSVSREKKERFSLILESASTNQTSMYLCASSIRRLAGVPDTQYFGPGTRLTVL.

The sample holds a few counts of this clonotype. The V and J genes are TRBV6-5 and TRBJ1-4; the match to TRBD1 covers 8 bases. Unmatched junction bases numbered 13, after V lost 6 bases and J lost 7 bases. There are 16 residues in the CDR3. CDR1 MNHEY and CDR2 SVGAGI come from the germline V gene. CDR3 amino acids: CASSPVTGVIIEKLFF. CDR3 DNA sequence: TGTGCCAGCAGCCCAGTGACAGGGGTCATTATTGAAAAACTGTTTTTT.

The sample holds many counts of this clonotype. The junction shows a germline mismatch at one end, possibly a read error. V gene TRBV4-1 combines with J gene TRBJ2-3, with D tentatively TRBD1 (5 bases). The V gene's germline CDR1 is MGHRA and CDR2 YSYEKL. The CDR3 spans 15 residues. In nucleotides, the CDR3 is TGCGCCAGCAGACAAGAGCAGGGAAACACAGATACGCAGTATTTT. Protein sequence: CASRQEQGNTDTQYF.